The 9 T cell receptor beta chains presented below share a single source sample, sequenced in a study of T cells after yellow fever vaccination. TCRdb reanalysed the 5' RACE reads using MiXCR and keeps one entry per CDR3 protein. The sample shows approximately 110,000 distinct CDR3 sequences, 6.5% to 8% of them seen only once. The material sequenced was CD4+ T cells sorted from PBMCs, taken 10 days after the first yellow fever vaccination. These receptors were taken from a man aged 18 to 29 who received the YFV17D yellow fever vaccine.

This clonotype came up many times. The chain is built from TRBV21-1 and TRBJ2-7; TRBD1, the D gene given by the table, was not confirmed from the DNA. TRBV21-1 represents a pseudogene. The CDR3 runs 18 residues. Here the CDR3 DNA reads TGTGCCAGCACCCAACCAGGGTGGGGCCGCATCCTAGCCTACGAGCAGTACGTC. As protein: CASTQPGWGRILAYEQYV.

This clonotype has ten or more counts. The chain carries TRBV7-6 and TRBJ1-1, with a possible D match to TRBD1 (6 bases). In germline, CDR1 is SGHVS, CDR2 FNYEAQ. Deletions cut 5 bases from V and 6 bases from J, with 13 bases between. The CDR3 spans 13 residues. Here the CDR3 DNA reads TGTGCCAGCAGCCCTGGGGGGCACGCTGAAGCTTTCTTT. Its translation is CASSPGGHAEAFF.

The sample holds many counts of this clonotype. This rearrangement joins TRBV28 to TRBJ2-7; 9 bases map to TRBD1. V lost 5 bases and J lost 1; bases outside the gene matches: 9. The CDR3 totals 16 residues. Germline-derived CDR1 and CDR2 are MDHEN and SYDVKM. CDR3 DNA: TGTGCCAGCAGTCCCGGTGGGACAGGGATTTCCTACGAGCAGTACGTC. The encoded protein is CASSPGGTGISYEQYV.

In its sample, this clonotype was seen a few times. The J gene is TRBJ2-7, the V gene TRBV2, with D unclear. Germline CDR1 and CDR2: SNHLY and FYNNEI. The CDR3 extends over 11 amino acids. Trimming pared 5 bases from V and 0 bases from J, leaving 2 bases between. The CDR3 DNA reads as TGTGCCAGCAGTTACTCCTACGAGCAGTACGTC. Protein: CASSYSYEQYV.

This clonotype was counted many times. V gene TRBV20-1 combines with J gene TRBJ1-1; no reliable D call. The CDR3 covers 12 residues. V was pared by 6 bases and J by 2 bases, with 10 bases between. Germline CDR1 reads DFQATT; CDR2 reads SNEGSKA (reference sequence). In nucleotides, the CDR3 is TGCAGTGCCCCCTTAGCCAACACTGAAGCTTTCTTT. Protein sequence: CSAPLANTEAFF.

This clonotype has ten or more counts. This sequence joins TRBV4-2 and TRBJ1-1; possibly TRBD1 for D (5 bases). The germline gives CDR1 LGHNA, CDR2 YNFKEQ. The CDR3 loop spans 17 amino acids. With 4 bases removed from V and 4 bases from J, the gap between germline ends came to 22 bases. CDR3 coding DNA: TGTGCCAGCAGCCCAGTCCCGGGGGAGAGATTGGTCACTGAAGCTTTCTTT. It translates to CASSPVPGERLVTEAFF.

At least ten counts were recorded for this clonotype. J is TRBJ2-3 and V is TRBV6-2 or TRBV6-3; the D gene is possibly TRBD2 (6 bases). CDR3 length: 15 residues. V gave up 5 bases and J gave up 2 bases, with 14 bases separating them. CDR1 and CDR2 from the germline V gene are MNHEY and SVGEGT. The CDR3 DNA reads TGTGCCAGCAGTCCTAGGAGGGTATACACAGATACGCAGTATTTT. Translating it yields CASSPRRVYTDTQYF.

The CDR3: CASSLTTGIYSNQPQHF. DNA for the CDR3: TGTGCCAGCAGCTTGACTACAGGGATTTATAGCAATCAGCCCCAGCATTTT. This chain uses TRBV5-6 with TRBJ1-5; D possibly corresponds to TRBD1 (6 bases). Germline CDR1 and CDR2: SGHDT and YYEEEE. V was clipped by 1 base and J by 0 bases, with 14 bases between them. The CDR3 covers 17 residues. Variable domain in full (rest from reference TRBV5-6 and TRBJ1-5): DAGVTQSPTHLIKTRGQQVTLRCSPKSGHDTVSWYQQALGQGPQFIFQYYEEEERQRGNFPDRFSGHQFPNYSSELNVNALLLGDSALYLCASSLTTGIYSNQPQHFGDGTRLSIL.

In its sample, this clonotype was seen a few times. V and J are TRBV5-1 and TRBJ2-2, with D unclear. V shed 6 bases and J shed 0 bases, with 9 bases lying between them. Germline-derived CDR1 and CDR2 are SGHRS and YFSETQ. The CDR3 has 14 residues. The CDR3 DNA follows: TGCGCCAGCACATTCCACACGAACACCGGGGAGCTGTTTTTT. Its translation is CASTFHTNTGELFF.